Shown below are 17 T cell receptor beta chains from a single sample sequenced in a study of blood T cell repertoires in COVID-19. Profiling relied on immunoSEQ multiplex PCR, and the TCRdb table lists in-frame clones only, not all of them. The data show roughly 150,000 clones, about 85% seen once. The specimen sequenced was peripheral blood. Receptors originate from a woman between 65 and 79 years old with acute or convalescent COVID-19.

This clone is a singleton in its sample. Mismatch with germline at one junction end may stem from a read error. This chain connects TRBV30 to TRBJ2-1; 8 nucleotides line up with TRBD1. This CDR3 has 15 residues. The germline gives CDR1 GTSNPN, CDR2 SVGIG (reference sequence). The CDR3 DNA sequence: TGTGCCGGGAGGACAGGGCCTAGTTCCTACAATGAGCAGTTCTTC. Translated, it gives CAGRTGPSSYNEQFF.

The chain combines TRBV5-6 with TRBJ2-3; D unresolved. Germline CDR1 and CDR2: SGHDT and YYEEEE. Deletions cut 4 bases from V and 2 bases from J, with 11 bases between. The CDR3 totals 14 residues. CDR3 coding DNA: TGTGCCAGCAGCCCTCCCCTGGCCACAGATACGCAGTATTTT. It codes for CASSPPLATDTQYF.

The rearrangement links TRBV7-2 to TRBJ2-5; D possibly corresponds to TRBD1 (6 bases). Germline V lookup: CDR1 SGHTA, CDR2 FQGNSA. The CDR3 covers 13 residues. Trimming shortened V by 6 bases and J by 2 bases, and 10 bases separated the two germline ends. The CDR3 bases are TGTGCCAGCAGTAGACAGGAACAAGAGACCCAGTACTTC. Translated: CASSRQEQETQYF.

The chain combines TRBV18 with TRBJ1-1; TRBD1 aligns across 7 bases. CDR1 and CDR2 from the germline V gene are KGHSH and LQKENI. The junction had 13 bases not matched to a gene; V was cut back by 6 bases and J by 3 bases. The CDR3 runs 16 residues. CDR3 amino acids: CASSYSGGTADTEAFF. The CDR3 DNA is TGTGCCAGCTCGTATTCGGGGGGGACAGCTGACACTGAAGCTTTCTTT. The full variable domain, in which reference TRBV18 and TRBJ1-1 provide the parts outside the CDR3, is NAGVMQNPRHLVRRRGQEARLRCSPMKGHSHVYWYRQLPEEGLKFMVYLQKENIIDESGMPKERFSAEFPKEGPSILRIQQVVRGDSAAYFCASSYSGGTADTEAFFGQGTRLTVV.

The chain links TRBV11-3 to TRBJ2-3, with D tentatively TRBD1 (6 bases). Trimming stripped 4 bases from V and 4 bases from J, with 15 bases between. Germline values: CDR1 SGHNT, CDR2 YENEEA. The length of the CDR3 is 15 residues. The CDR3 reads CASSSNLGQADTQYF. CDR3 DNA sequence: TGTGCCAGCAGCTCAAACTTGGGACAAGCAGATACGCAGTATTTT.

The V gene is TRBV5-1, the J gene TRBJ1-4; D gene uncertain. V was shortened by 0 bases and J by 8 bases, with 14 bases between the two germline ends. CDR1 and CDR2 from the germline V gene are SGHRS and YFSETQ. This CDR3 region has 15 residues. The DNA of the CDR3 is TGCGCCAGCAGCTTGGTCGGGCTGGGAGGAGAAAAACTGTTTTTT. It encodes CASSLVGLGGEKLFF.

The chain recombines TRBV3-1 (or the pseudogene TRBV3-2) with TRBJ1-3; TRBD1 matches at 8 bases. The CDR3 covers 18 residues. CDR1 is LGHDT, CDR2 YNNKEL, per germline (reference sequence). J gave up 4 bases and V 4 bases, and 15 bases lay outside the gene matches. Written as DNA, the CDR3 is TGTGCCAGCAGCCCGATGAAACCGGGACAGGTGGTGGGAAACACCATATATTTT. Translated, it gives CASSPMKPGQVVGNTIYF.

This chain uses TRBV6-2 or TRBV6-3 with TRBJ1-1; 9 nucleotides match TRBD1. Trimming at V came to 0 bases and at J to 0 bases, leaving 11 bases not matched to a gene. This CDR3 comprises 19 residues. The germline V gene encodes CDR1 MNHEY and CDR2 SVGEGT. This chain's CDR3 is CASSYSIRTGVSLNTEAFF. For the CDR3, the DNA is TGTGCCAGCAGTTACTCGATACGGACAGGGGTGAGCCTGAACACTGAAGCTTTCTTT.

The chain combines TRBV3-1 (or the pseudogene TRBV3-2) with TRBJ1-1; 8 bases fit TRBD1. Trimming took 0 bases from V and 6 from J; bases not matched to a gene: 9. In germline, CDR1 is LGHDT, CDR2 YNNKEL (reference sequence). The CDR3 sequence is 16 residues long. The CDR3 sequence is CASSQEVTGVLAEAFF. The CDR3 DNA reads as TGTGCCAGCAGCCAAGAGGTGACAGGGGTCCTGGCTGAAGCTTTCTTT.

The J gene is TRBJ2-1, the V gene TRBV12-3 or TRBV12-4, with D tentatively TRBD1 (6 bases). The CDR3 runs to 12 residues. Trimming took 3 bases from V and 9 from J, leaving 9 bases between them. This chain's CDR3 is CASSLSQGEQFF. CDR3 coding DNA: TGTGCCAGCAGTTTGTCACAGGGTGAGCAGTTCTTC.

This sequence joins TRBV12-3 or TRBV12-4 and TRBJ2-2; D perhaps matches TRBD1 (6 bases). The V and J ends lost 8 bases and 4 bases respectively, with 11 bases between them. This CDR3 has 13 residues. CDR3 loop: CASVGQITGELFF. CDR3 nucleotides: TGTGCCAGCGTTGGACAGATCACCGGGGAGCTGTTTTTT.

The chain recombines TRBV7-9 with TRBJ2-2; 10 bases are a match to TRBD2. This CDR3 is built from 16 residues. CDR1 SEHNR and CDR2 FQNEAQ come from the germline V gene (reference sequence). Trimming took 5 bases from V and 6 from J; bases not matched to a gene: 9. CDR3 region: CASSASGGAIAGELFF. The CDR3 coding sequence is TGTGCCAGCAGCGCAAGCGGGGGGGCGATCGCCGGGGAGCTGTTTTTT.

This clone was found once. CDR3 loop: CASSEQGSNEKLFF. CDR3 bases: TGTGCCAGCAGTGAGCAGGGGTCGAATGAAAAACTGTTTTTT. The rearrangement joins TRBV2 to TRBJ1-4, with D possibly being TRBD1 (6 bases). Between the trimmed V and J ends, which lost 3 bases and 5 bases, there was a span of 10 bases. Germline CDR1 SNHLY, CDR2 FYNNEI. This CDR3 region has 14 residues.

Only a few counts were recorded for this clone. The chain couples TRBV5-6 to TRBJ1-5, with D hard to call. Germline CDR1 is SGHDT and CDR2 is YYEEEE. The CDR3 has 15 amino acids. The V end lost 0 bases, the J end lost 9 bases, and 16 bases lay between the germline ends. The CDR3 nucleotides are TGTGCCAGCAGCTTGGGGCAGATGGGTCAGCGGCCCCAGCATTTT. Translated: CASSLGQMGQRPQHF.

The CDR3: CATSREHYRNTGELFF. CDR3 coding DNA: TGTGCCACCAGCAGAGAACACTACCGGAACACCGGGGAGCTGTTTTTT. The rearrangement uses TRBV15 and TRBJ2-2; D gene uncertain. V lost 0 bases and J 1 base, leaving 9 bases between the germline ends. Looked up from germline, CDR1 is LNHNV and CDR2 is YYDKDF (reference sequence). The CDR3 spans 16 residues.

The rearrangement joins TRBV5-6 to TRBJ2-3; weak D call: TRBD1 (5 bases). Deletions cut 3 bases from V and 10 bases from J, with 15 bases between. The CDR3 has 13 residues. CDR1 and CDR2 from the germline V gene are SGHDT and YYEEEE. The CDR3 is CASSYEQLGAQYF. In nucleotides, the CDR3 is TGTGCCAGCAGCTACGAGCAATTAGGGGCGCAGTATTTT. The full variable domain, rest sourced from reference TRBV5-6 and TRBJ2-3, is DAGVTQSPTHLIKTRGQQVTLRCSPKSGHDTVSWYQQALGQGPQFIFQYYEEEERQRGNFPDRFSGHQFPNYSSELNVNALLLGDSALYLCASSYEQLGAQYFGPGTRLTVL.

The V call is TRBV4-3, the J call TRBJ2-7; TRBD1 is a possible D gene (5 bases). Germline values: CDR1 LGHNA, CDR2 YSLEER. V lost 2 bases to trimming and J lost 0 bases, with 8 bases between them. The CDR3 consists of 14 residues. Here the CDR3 reads CASSQQGDSYEQYF. As DNA, the CDR3 is TGCGCCAGCAGCCAACAGGGCGACTCCTACGAGCAGTACTTC.